This T cell receptor beta chain was obtained from a study of post-analysis software for immune sequencing data. About the research overall: Disease trajectories encompassed relapsing-remitting, secondary progressive and progressive-relapsing multiple sclerosis.

Study outcomes and limitations: Normalized Chao1 diversity in multiple sclerosis patients fell significantly below that of controls. Patients carried five TRBV segments more frequently than controls did, and TRBV5-6, TRBV5-1 and TRBV20-1 were among them. Clustering by F measure revealed strong co-clustering among samples prepared together in one batch.

A remark on this clonotype: Its antigen is as yet unknown.

Germline CDR1 is SQVTM and CDR2 is ANQGSEA. The germline V and J ends were trimmed by 1 base and 4 bases, with 21 bases remaining between them. This CDR3 is 17 amino acids long. TCR beta cDNA libraries had unique molecular identifiers. Each batch of about 0.95 to 10 million T cells produced hundreds of thousands of cDNA molecules. A single record per CDR3 protein comes from TCRdb applying MiXCR to the PCR reads. The sample records 600,000 to 700,000 distinct CDR3 sequences, roughly three fifths being singletons. This sequence was found in a girl aged 2 to 9 with multiple sclerosis. The sample was blood. The chain links TRBV29-1 to TRBJ2-3; the D gene is possibly TRBD2 (6 bases). CDR3 sequence: CSVEVGGTEFGADTQYF. DNA for the CDR3: TGCAGCGTTGAAGTCGGGGGAACGGAGTTTGGCGCAGATACGCAGTATTTT.